The 25 T cell receptor beta chains below come from one sample, sequenced in a study of cytomegalovirus exposure and HLA in healthy donors. Researchers ran the PCR with 60 Vbeta and 13 Jbeta primers. Sequenced by immunoSEQ multiplex PCR; TCRdb stores in-frame clones only, minus some. The profile covers 75,000 to 100,000 clones, with less than 10% appearing a single time and 2% to 2.5% taken by the ten largest. The sequenced material came from PBMCs. The receptors were sampled from a man aged 50 to 59 in good health and CMV-seronegative.

This clone was picked up a small number of times. The V call is TRBV19, the J call TRBJ2-2; 9 nucleotides line up with TRBD1. J lost 6 bases, V lost 4 bases, and 6 bases had no gene match. From germline, CDR1 is LNHDA and CDR2 SQIVND (reference sequence). The CDR3 has 15 residues. In nucleotides, the CDR3 is TGTGCCAGTAGTACATACAGGGGGCTGGCCGGGGAGCTGTTTTTT. It specifies CASSTYRGLAGELFF.

The rearrangement joins TRBV18 to TRBJ2-7; 9 nucleotides line up with TRBD1. Germline CDR1 KGHSH, CDR2 LQKENI. Unmatched junction bases numbered 9, after V lost 6 bases and J lost 3 bases. This CDR3 spans 15 amino acids. The CDR3 loop reads CASSPDRGSNYEQYF. DNA for the CDR3: TGTGCCAGCTCCCCGGACAGGGGAAGTAACTACGAGCAGTACTTC.

The chain combines TRBV23-1 with TRBJ2-7, with 7 bases fitting TRBD2. TRBV23-1 is an open reading frame whose function is uncertain. This CDR3 is built from 17 residues. The V segment lost 3 bases and the J segment 3 bases; nucleotides outside the gene matches: 14. The CDR3 loop reads CASSQPGRDYSVYEQYF. The CDR3 bases are TGCGCCAGCAGTCAGCCTGGCCGGGACTACAGCGTCTACGAGCAGTACTTC.

The V call is TRBV5-1, the J call TRBJ2-5, with D perhaps matching TRBD2 (5 bases). The last part of the DNA fits TRBJ2-7 better; the J call may be wrong. From germline, CDR1 is SGHRS and CDR2 YFSETQ. This CDR3 has 16 residues. CDR3 protein: CASSLGGWGAEYEQYF. As DNA, the CDR3 is TGCGCCAGCAGCTTGGGAGGGTGGGGAGCGGAGTACGAGCAGTACTTC.

The chain carries TRBV7-9 and TRBJ2-7; D ambiguous. The V and J ends lost 5 bases and 2 bases respectively, with 16 bases between them. This CDR3 is built from 15 residues. Germline CDR1 and CDR2: SEHNR and FQNEAQ (reference sequence). This CDR3 is CASSPTGSFTYEQYF. Written as DNA, the CDR3 is TGTGCCAGCAGCCCCACCGGGTCTTTCACCTACGAGCAGTACTTC.

This clone was detected only once. The rearrangement uses TRBV11-2 and TRBJ2-5, with 16 bases matching TRBD2. Losses at the gene ends were 5 bases for V and 1 base for J; bases not matched to a gene: 4. Germline lookup yields CDR1 SGHAT and CDR2 FQNNGV. The CDR3 loop spans 17 amino acids. The CDR3 DNA sequence: TGTGCCAGCAGCACCGGGACTAGCGGGAGGGCCCAAGAGACCCAGTACTTC. Amino acids: CASSTGTSGRAQETQYF.

The table lists this clone with a few counts. The CDR3 bases are TGTGCCAGCAAAACTAGCGGGGGACGCACAGATACGCAGTATTTT. This translates into CASKTSGGRTDTQYF. The rearrangement uses TRBV5-4 and TRBJ2-3, with 11 bases matching TRBD2. The CDR3 sequence is 15 residues long. Trimming cost V 6 bases and J 1 base; bases outside gene matches: 4. The germline CDR1 and CDR2 sequences are SGHNT and YYREEE (reference sequence).

The rearrangement uses TRBV27 and TRBJ1-2, with 7 bases lining up with TRBD1. The V gene's germline CDR1 is MNHEY and CDR2 SMNVEV (reference sequence). Unmatched junction bases numbered 1, after V lost 6 bases and J lost 0 bases. This CDR3 is 13 amino acids long. This CDR3 is CASRGTANYGYTF. CDR3 DNA sequence: TGTGCCAGCAGGGGGACAGCTAACTATGGCTACACCTTC.

The chain is built from TRBV28 and TRBJ2-5, with 9 nucleotides matching TRBD1. The J call may not be correct, given that the DNA end is closer to TRBJ2-7. The CDR3 is 16 residues long. From germline, CDR1 is MDHEN and CDR2 SYDVKM. The CDR3 nucleotides are TGTGCCAGCAGTTTACCACCGGGACAGGGCTCCTACGAGCAGTACTTC. It translates to CASSLPPGQGSYEQYF.

This sequence joins TRBV7-2 and TRBJ2-7; no reliable D call. The CDR3 loop spans 11 amino acids. V lost 5 bases and J lost 5, with 7 bases in between. CDR1 is SGHTA and CDR2 is FQGNSA in the germline V gene. For the CDR3, the DNA is TGTGCCAGCAGCCCCTTTAACGAGCAGTACTTC. Translated, it gives CASSPFNEQYF.

The CDR3 region has the DNA TGCGCCAGCAGCTTGAGCGGCTTCCTAGCGCAAAGCACAGATACGCAGTATTTT. Its translation: CASSLSGFLAQSTDTQYF. The chain carries TRBV5-1 and TRBJ2-3; D may be TRBD2 (6 bases). The V end lost 1 base, the J end lost 0 bases, and 18 bases lay between the germline ends. The CDR3 covers 18 residues. Germline V gives CDR1 SGHRS, CDR2 YFSETQ.

V and J are TRBV7-9 and TRBJ2-7; D perhaps matches TRBD2 (6 bases). Trimming removed 3 bases at V and 7 bases at J, with 19 bases between. CDR3 length: 15 residues. Per the germline V gene, CDR1 is SEHNR and CDR2 is FQNEAQ (reference sequence). Here the CDR3 reads CASSLDGTHGGEQYF. In DNA, the CDR3 is TGTGCCAGCAGCTTGGACGGGACTCATGGGGGAGAGCAGTACTTC.

This clone has a handful of counts. The chain recombines TRBV11-2 with TRBJ2-3; D might be TRBD2 (6 bases). The CDR3 contains 14 residues. In germline, CDR1 is SGHAT, CDR2 FQNNGV. V was pared by 4 bases and J by 0 bases, with 8 bases between. Here the CDR3 reads CASSSGTSTDTQYF. Written as DNA, the CDR3 is TGTGCCAGCAGCTCCGGGACTAGCACAGATACGCAGTATTTT.

This clone has a handful of counts. The chain links TRBV30 to TRBJ2-2; 10 bases are shared with TRBD2. There are 17 residues in the CDR3. Germline CDR1 GTSNPN, CDR2 SVGIG (reference sequence). Trimming cost V 2 bases and J 4 bases; bases outside gene matches: 10. CDR3 sequence (DNA): TGTGCCTGGAGTAAGGGAAGCGGGAGGGCCTTCACCGGGGAGCTGTTTTTT. It encodes CAWSKGSGRAFTGELFF.

J is TRBJ1-6 and V is TRBV5-1; D might be TRBD1 (6 bases). Germline values: CDR1 SGHRS, CDR2 YFSETQ. There are 14 residues in the CDR3. Between the trimmed V and J ends, which lost 9 bases and 9 bases, there was a span of 19 bases. The CDR3 protein is CATSEGTRGSPLHF. The CDR3 DNA sequence: TGCGCCACCTCAGAGGGGACCAGGGGTTCACCCCTCCACTTT.

This clone came up a few times. J is TRBJ1-5 and V is TRBV19; maybe TRBD1 (6 bases). Trimming removed 5 bases from V and 7 bases from J, with 21 bases in between. From germline, CDR1 is LNHDA and CDR2 SQIVND (reference sequence). The CDR3 length is 16 residues. CDR3 sequence reads: CASSPEYGGADQPQHF. The CDR3 nucleotides read TGTGCCAGTAGTCCCGAATACGGGGGGGCGGACCAGCCCCAGCATTTT.

J is TRBJ1-2 and V is TRBV4-2, with 7 bases lining up with TRBD1. The germline V gene encodes CDR1 LGHNA and CDR2 YNFKEQ. The CDR3 is made up of 15 amino acids. V lost 1 base and J lost 8; bases outside the gene matches: 10. The CDR3 sequence is CASSQADTGVMGYTF. Here the CDR3 DNA reads TGTGCCAGCAGCCAAGCAGATACAGGGGTAATGGGCTACACCTTC.

This chain connects TRBV5-1 to TRBJ1-5; maybe TRBD1 (5 bases). Trimming stripped 1 base from V and 3 bases from J, with 11 bases between. This CDR3 contains 15 residues. The germline V gene encodes CDR1 SGHRS and CDR2 YFSETQ. CDR3 bases: TGCGCCAGCAGCTTGCAGGGCTTAATCAATCAGCCCCAGCATTTT. Amino acids: CASSLQGLINQPQHF.

The gene calls are TRBV10-2 and TRBJ1-1, with 8 bases that match TRBD1. Germline-derived CDR1 and CDR2 are WSHSY and SAAADI. This CDR3 is built from 19 residues. V dropped 7 bases and J dropped 0; count of bases not matched to a gene: 19. As DNA, the CDR3 is TGCGCCAGCAATTTAGGCCGAATAACAGGGGGGATATTGAACACTGAAGCTTTCTTT. Residues: CASNLGRITGGILNTEAFF.

The table lists this clone with a few counts. The chain links TRBV19 to TRBJ2-1; the match to TRBD1 covers 7 bases. Germline trimming cut 4 bases from V and 7 bases from J; bases unmatched to any gene: 13. Germline-derived CDR1 and CDR2 are LNHDA and SQIVND (reference sequence). The CDR3 covers 16 residues. DNA for the CDR3: TGTGCCAGTAGTAACCATGGGGCTAGCAGGGGGAATGAGCAGTTCTTC. It is translated as CASSNHGASRGNEQFF. The full variable domain, rest sourced from reference TRBV19 and TRBJ2-1, is DGGITQSPKYLFRKEGQNVTLSCEQNLNHDAMYWYRQDPGQGLRLIYYSQIVNDFQKGDIAEGYSVSREKKESFPLTVTSAQKNPTAFYLCASSNHGASRGNEQFFGPGTRLTVL.

Only a few counts were recorded for this clone. This rearrangement joins TRBV5-5 to TRBJ2-5; TRBD2 might be the D (6 bases). Trimming removed 2 bases from V and 5 bases from J, with 13 bases in between. The CDR3 is made up of 14 amino acids. In germline, CDR1 is SGHKS, CDR2 YYEKEE (reference sequence). The CDR3 coding sequence is TGTGCCAGCAGCTTATGGGCGGGGCTTGAGACCCAGTACTTC. This sequence encodes CASSLWAGLETQYF.

This clone was counted a few times. The rearrangement links TRBV11-2 to TRBJ2-7; D is unclear. The length of the CDR3 is 11 residues. Germline V lookup: CDR1 SGHAT, CDR2 FQNNGV. V was trimmed by 4 bases and J by 2 bases, leaving 3 bases between them. The CDR3 DNA sequence: TGTGCCAGCAGCTCGGCCTACGAGCAGTACTTC. Protein: CASSSAYEQYF.

This clone was counted a few times. V usage is TRBV12-2 and J usage is TRBJ1-4; the D call of TRBD1 is as the table states it, not checked on the DNA. TRBV12-2 is a pseudogene. The CDR3 length is 17 residues. CDR3 in DNA: TGTGCAAGTCGACAATCCGGGACAGGGGCTCATAATGAAAAACTGTTTTTT. It translates to CASRQSGTGAHNEKLFF.

This clone was observed a handful of times. V and J are TRBV10-3 and TRBJ1-1, with a weak D call TRBD1 (5 bases). V was pared by 4 bases and J by 0 bases, with 9 bases between. The CDR3 is 14 residues long. Germline loops: CDR1 ENHRY, CDR2 SYGVKD. The CDR3 sequence is CAISVDSLNTEAFF. CDR3 DNA: TGTGCCATCAGTGTAGACAGTTTGAACACTGAAGCTTTCTTT.

This clone was counted a few times. The gene calls are TRBV27 and TRBJ2-5; TRBD2 might be the D (5 bases). The germline gives CDR1 MNHEY, CDR2 SMNVEV (reference sequence). The CDR3 has 17 amino acids. Trimming cost V 0 bases and J 1 base, with 15 bases left between them. CDR3 residues: CASSLSGFTGSQETQYF. CDR3 nucleotide sequence: TGTGCCAGCAGTTTATCGGGCTTTACGGGGTCCCAAGAGACCCAGTACTTC.